The 18 T cell receptor beta chains given below trace back to one sample, sequenced in a study of technical replicates of blood from a few donors. The assay was immunoSEQ multiplex PCR, and TCRdb's table has in-frame clones only and misses some. The sample has more than 75,000 clones, about 92% seen once; the top ten hold roughly 0.23%. Sequencing input: T cells isolated from PBMCs. The source of these receptors is a human donor in good health.

This chain links TRBV2 with TRBJ1-4; no clear D. Germline-derived CDR1 and CDR2 are SNHLY and FYNNEI. The CDR3 contains 14 residues. Trimming left V 2 bases short and J 5 bases short, with 9 bases between. The CDR3 loop reads CASSESRINEKLFF. CDR3 sequence (DNA): TGTGCCAGCAGTGAATCCAGGATCAATGAAAAACTGTTTTTT. The entire variable domain, with the rest obtained from reference TRBV2 and TRBJ1-4, is as follows: EPEVTQTPSHQVTQMGQEVILRCVPISNHLYFYWYRQILGQKVEFLVSFYNNEISEKSEIFDDQFSVERPDGSNFTLKIRSTKLEDSAMYFCASSESRINEKLFFGSGTQLSVL.

The chain is built from TRBV7-9 and TRBJ2-3, with D tentatively TRBD2 (5 bases). This CDR3 spans 15 amino acids. V was pared by 1 base and J by 2 bases, with 10 bases between. The germline CDR1 and CDR2 sequences are SEHNR and FQNEAQ (reference sequence). DNA of the CDR3: TGTGCCAGCAGCTTAGAGACGGGATACACAGATACGCAGTATTTT. Amino acids: CASSLETGYTDTQYF.

The DNA for the CDR3 is TGTGCCAGCAGTTACTCTACAGGGGACGATGAGCAGTTCTTC. It is translated as CASSYSTGDDEQFF. V usage is TRBV6-5 and J usage is TRBJ2-1; 7 nucleotides align to TRBD1. The V gene's germline CDR1 is MNHEY and CDR2 SVGAGI. The CDR3 is 14 residues long. The V and J ends lost 0 bases and 8 bases, in that order; junction bases with no gene match: 4.

The CDR3 DNA sequence: TGCGCCAGCAGCCAGACACCCGGGACAGTTAATGAAAAACTGTTTTTT. This translates into CASSQTPGTVNEKLFF. J is TRBJ1-4 and V is TRBV5-1, with TRBD1 matching over 7 bases. Losses at the gene ends were 4 bases for V and 4 bases for J; bases not matched to a gene: 10. The CDR3 spans 16 residues. Germline assignment: CDR1 SGHRS and CDR2 YFSETQ.

The CDR3 spells CASSQARWGNTIYF. Here the CDR3 DNA reads TGTGCCAGCAGCCAAGCCAGATGGGGAAACACCATATATTTT. The rearrangement joins TRBV14 to TRBJ1-3; the D is unclear. CDR3 size: 14 residues. V lost 1 base and J 4 bases, leaving 8 bases between the germline ends. Germline V gene sequence: CDR1 SGHDN, CDR2 FVKESK.

This chain joins TRBV5-1 and TRBJ2-7, with D perhaps TRBD1 (6 bases). The germline V and J ends were trimmed by 0 bases and 4 bases, with 11 bases remaining between them. Germline CDR1 is SGHRS and CDR2 is YFSETQ. This CDR3 contains 14 residues. In nucleotides, the CDR3 is TGCGCCAGCAGCTTGGAGCAGGGGATGTACGAGCAGTACTTC. Amino acids: CASSLEQGMYEQYF. Using reference TRBV5-1 and TRBJ2-7 for the parts outside the CDR3, the full variable domain is KAGVTQTPRYLIKTRGQQVTLSCSPISGHRSVSWYQQTPGQGLQFLFEYFSETQRNKGNFPGRFSGRQFSNSRSEMNVSTLELGDSALYLCASSLEQGMYEQYFGPGTRLTVT.

This chain uses TRBV7-2 with TRBJ1-2, with TRBD1 identical over 7 bases. V was pared by 3 bases and J by 4 bases, with 14 bases of the junction left unmatched. The germline V gene has CDR1 SGHTA and CDR2 FQGNSA. This CDR3 region has 17 residues. The CDR3 is CASSFFGSQGLSYGYTF. CDR3 DNA sequence: TGTGCCAGCAGCTTTTTCGGGTCACAGGGGCTCTCCTATGGCTACACCTTC.

The chain is built from TRBV5-1 and TRBJ2-7; TRBD2 matches 9 bases. J lost 1 base, V lost 4 bases, and 3 bases had no gene match. The CDR3 extends over 14 amino acids. CDR1 SGHRS and CDR2 YFSETQ come from the germline V gene. The CDR3 DNA is TGCGCCAGCAGCCCGACTAGCGGTTCCTACGAGCAGTACTTC. Translation gives CASSPTSGSYEQYF.

The rearrangement uses TRBV5-6 and TRBJ1-2; possible D gene TRBD1, 5 bases. The CDR3 has 15 amino acids. The V end lost 4 bases, the J end lost 4 bases, and 17 bases lay between the germline ends. The germline V gene has CDR1 SGHDT and CDR2 YYEEEE. CDR3 region: CASSDQGSWGYGYTF. The CDR3 DNA reads TGTGCCAGCAGCGATCAGGGTAGTTGGGGCTATGGCTACACCTTC.

This chain joins TRBV5-4 and TRBJ2-2, with D perhaps TRBD1 (5 bases). Germline CDR1 SGHNT, CDR2 YYREEE (reference sequence). This CDR3 comprises 15 residues. V lost 0 bases to trimming and J lost 3 bases, with 9 bases between them. CDR3 nucleotides: TGTGCCAGCAGCTTGGGTCCAGGGTACACCGGGGAGCTGTTTTTT. Protein sequence: CASSLGPGYTGELFF.

The rearrangement joins TRBV7-9 to TRBJ2-7; the D gene is possibly TRBD1 (6 bases). The CDR3 is 13 residues long. CDR1 is SEHNR and CDR2 is FQNEAQ in the germline V gene (reference sequence). The V end was cut by 5 bases, the J end by 0 bases, with 8 bases between. In DNA form, the CDR3 reads TGTGCCAGCAGCCGACAGGTCTCCTACGAGCAGTACTTC. Protein product: CASSRQVSYEQYF.

The V gene is TRBV12-5, the J gene TRBJ1-6; maybe TRBD1 (5 bases). The germline CDR1 and CDR2 sequences are LGHNT and FRNRAP. The CDR3 loop spans 14 amino acids. The V end lost 7 bases, the J end lost 3 bases, and 10 bases lay between the germline ends. For the CDR3, the DNA is TGTGCTAGTGCCCTGACAGACTATAATTCACCCCTCCACTTT. Its translation: CASALTDYNSPLHF.

The V and J genes are TRBV29-1 and TRBJ1-3, with 10 bases that match TRBD1. V was pared by 7 bases and J by 1 base, with 10 bases of the junction left unmatched. In germline, CDR1 is SQVTM, CDR2 ANQGSEA. The CDR3 spans 16 residues. The CDR3 sequence is CSAPGQGNRSGNTIYF. Here the CDR3 DNA reads TGCAGCGCTCCGGGACAGGGGAATCGTTCTGGAAACACCATATATTTT. Complete variable domain (other parts from reference TRBV29-1 and TRBJ1-3): SAVISQKPSRDICQRGTSLTIQCQVDSQVTMMFWYRQQPGQSLTLIATANQGSEATYESGFVIDKFPISRPNLTFSTLTVSNMSPEDSSIYLCSAPGQGNRSGNTIYFGEGSWLTVV.

The chain recombines TRBV7-2 with TRBJ2-7, with a tentative D call TRBD1 (5 bases). Germline-derived CDR1 and CDR2 are SGHTA and FQGNSA. Trimming removed 5 bases from V and 7 bases from J, with 18 bases in between. CDR3 size: 14 residues. The CDR3 sequence: CASSLQVTVREQYF. The CDR3 region has the DNA TGTGCCAGCAGCCTACAGGTGACGGTTCGGGAGCAGTACTTC.

The V gene is TRBV4-1, the J gene TRBJ2-6, with D tentatively TRBD1 (6 bases). Germline V gene lookup returns CDR1 MGHRA and CDR2 YSYEKL. The CDR3 totals 20 residues. The germline V and J ends were trimmed by 2 bases and 1 base, with 21 bases remaining between them. The CDR3 nucleotides read TGCGCCAGCAGCCAACTAGCCCCCGGACAGCGTTCGTCTGGGGCCAACGTCCTGACTTTC. Its protein is CASSQLAPGQRSSGANVLTF.

V and J are TRBV5-4 and TRBJ1-2; D is unresolved. The CDR3 length is 17 residues. V was trimmed by 4 bases and J by 3 bases, leaving 22 bases between them. Germline values: CDR1 SGHNT, CDR2 YYREEE (reference sequence). In DNA form, the CDR3 reads TGTGCCAGCAGCCCAACTCCACTCGGGTTCCTAGACTATGGCTACACCTTC. Translation gives CASSPTPLGFLDYGYTF.

This chain joins TRBV27 and TRBJ2-7; 8 positions agree with TRBD2. The J segment lost 0 bases and the V segment lost 6 bases, leaving 7 bases of the junction unmatched. The germline CDR1 and CDR2 sequences are MNHEY and SMNVEV (reference sequence). The CDR3 consists of 15 residues. CDR3: CASRPSGGGSYEQYF. DNA for the CDR3: TGTGCCAGCAGGCCCTCCGGGGGGGGCTCCTACGAGCAGTACTTC.

The chain uses TRBV28 and TRBJ2-7, with D possibly matching TRBD1 (5 bases). Per the germline V gene, CDR1 is MDHEN and CDR2 is SYDVKM. This CDR3 is built from 16 residues. Between the trimmed V and J ends, which lost 5 bases and 2 bases, there was a span of 19 bases. The CDR3 sequence: CASSPLPMTVTYEQYF. DNA for the CDR3: TGTGCCAGCAGTCCGCTCCCAATGACAGTTACCTACGAGCAGTACTTC.